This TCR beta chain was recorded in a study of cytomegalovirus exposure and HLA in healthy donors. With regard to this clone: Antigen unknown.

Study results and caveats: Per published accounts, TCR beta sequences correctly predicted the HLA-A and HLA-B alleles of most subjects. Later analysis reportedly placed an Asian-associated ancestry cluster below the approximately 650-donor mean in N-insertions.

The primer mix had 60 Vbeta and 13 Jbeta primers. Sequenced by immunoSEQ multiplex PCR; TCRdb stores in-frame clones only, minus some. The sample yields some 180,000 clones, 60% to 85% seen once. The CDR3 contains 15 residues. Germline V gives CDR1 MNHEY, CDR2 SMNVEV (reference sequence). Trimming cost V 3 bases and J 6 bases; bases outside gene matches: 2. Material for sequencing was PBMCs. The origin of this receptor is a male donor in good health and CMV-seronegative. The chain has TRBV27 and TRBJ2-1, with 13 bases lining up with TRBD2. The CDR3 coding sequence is TGTGCCAGCAGTTTGGGACTAGCGGGGATCAATGAGCAGTTCTTC. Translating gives CASSLGLAGINEQFF.